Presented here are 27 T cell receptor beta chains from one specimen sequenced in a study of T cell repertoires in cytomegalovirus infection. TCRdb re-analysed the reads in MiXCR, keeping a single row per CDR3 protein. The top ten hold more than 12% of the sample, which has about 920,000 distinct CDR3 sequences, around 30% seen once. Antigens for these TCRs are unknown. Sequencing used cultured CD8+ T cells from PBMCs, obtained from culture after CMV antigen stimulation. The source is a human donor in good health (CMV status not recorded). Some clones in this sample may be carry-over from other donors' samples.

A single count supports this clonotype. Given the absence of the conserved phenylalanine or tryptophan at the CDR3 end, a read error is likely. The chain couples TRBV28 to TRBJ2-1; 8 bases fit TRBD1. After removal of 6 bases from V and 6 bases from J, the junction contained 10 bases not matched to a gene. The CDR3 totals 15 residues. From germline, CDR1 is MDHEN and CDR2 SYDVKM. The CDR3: CASSRDRGVPNEQFL. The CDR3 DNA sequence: TGTGCCAGCAGCCGCGACAGGGGAGTACCCAATGAGCAGTTCTTG.

The CDR3 sequence is CASSLVGGPPGEQYF. The DNA of the CDR3 is TGTGCCAGCAGCTTAGTGGGGGGGCCCCCCGGCGAGCAGTACTTC. The rearrangement links TRBV7-9 to TRBJ2-7, with D perhaps matching TRBD2 (7 bases). Germline V lookup: CDR1 SEHNR, CDR2 FQNEAQ (reference sequence). V dropped 1 base and J dropped 6 bases, with 16 bases sitting between them. The CDR3 totals 15 residues.

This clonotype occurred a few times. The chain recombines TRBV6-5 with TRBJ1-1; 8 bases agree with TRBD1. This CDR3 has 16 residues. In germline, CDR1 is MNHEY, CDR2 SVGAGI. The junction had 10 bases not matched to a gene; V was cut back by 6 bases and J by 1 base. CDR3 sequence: CASRYREGTGNTEAFF. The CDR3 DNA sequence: TGTGCCAGCAGATACCGGGAGGGGACAGGGAACACTGAAGCTTTCTTT.

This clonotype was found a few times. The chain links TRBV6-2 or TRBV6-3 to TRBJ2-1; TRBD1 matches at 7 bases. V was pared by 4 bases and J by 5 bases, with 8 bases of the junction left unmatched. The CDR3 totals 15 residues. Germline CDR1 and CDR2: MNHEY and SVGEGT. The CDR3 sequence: CASSSRQGLDNEQFF. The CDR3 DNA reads TGTGCCAGCAGTTCCCGACAGGGTCTAGACAATGAGCAGTTCTTC.

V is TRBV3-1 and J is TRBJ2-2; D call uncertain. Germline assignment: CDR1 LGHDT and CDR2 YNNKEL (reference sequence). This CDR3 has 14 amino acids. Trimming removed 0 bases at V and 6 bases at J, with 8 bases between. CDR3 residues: CASSQERGSGELFF. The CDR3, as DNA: TGTGCCAGCAGCCAAGAGCGAGGCTCCGGGGAGCTGTTTTTT. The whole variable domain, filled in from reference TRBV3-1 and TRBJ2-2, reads DTAVSQTPKYLVTQMGNDKSIKCEQNLGHDTMYWYKQDSKKFLKIMFSYNNKELIINETVPNRFSPKSPDKAHLNLHINSLELGDSAVYFCASSQERGSGELFFGEGSRLTVL.

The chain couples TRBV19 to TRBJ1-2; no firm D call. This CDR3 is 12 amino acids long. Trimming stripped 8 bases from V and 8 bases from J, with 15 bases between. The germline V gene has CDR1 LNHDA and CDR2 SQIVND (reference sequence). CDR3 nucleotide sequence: TGTGCCAGTGAAATTTCAGGCTTCGGCTACACCTTC. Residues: CASEISGFGYTF.

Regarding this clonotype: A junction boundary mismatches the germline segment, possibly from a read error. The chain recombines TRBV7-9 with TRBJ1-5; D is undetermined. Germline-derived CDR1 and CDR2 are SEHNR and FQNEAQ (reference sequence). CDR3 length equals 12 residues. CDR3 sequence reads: CASSTRNQPQHF. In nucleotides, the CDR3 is TGTGCCAGCAGCACCCGCAACCAGCCCCAGCATTTT.

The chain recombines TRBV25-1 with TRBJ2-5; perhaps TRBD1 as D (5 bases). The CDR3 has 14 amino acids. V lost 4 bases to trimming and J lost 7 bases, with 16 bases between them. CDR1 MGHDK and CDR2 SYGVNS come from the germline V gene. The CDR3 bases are TGTGCCAGCAGTGCCAGGGCGCCCAAGGGGACCCAGTACTTC. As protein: CASSARAPKGTQYF.

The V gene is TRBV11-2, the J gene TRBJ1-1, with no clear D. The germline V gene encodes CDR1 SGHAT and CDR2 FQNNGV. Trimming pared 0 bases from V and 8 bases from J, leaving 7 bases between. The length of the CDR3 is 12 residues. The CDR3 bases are TGTGCCAGCAGCTTAGACCCCCGAGAAGCTTTCTTT. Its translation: CASSLDPREAFF.

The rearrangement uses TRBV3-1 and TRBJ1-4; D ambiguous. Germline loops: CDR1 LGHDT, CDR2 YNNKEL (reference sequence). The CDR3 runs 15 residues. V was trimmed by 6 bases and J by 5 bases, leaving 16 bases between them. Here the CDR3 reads CASSSRKASNEKLFF. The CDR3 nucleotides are TGTGCCAGCAGTTCCCGGAAGGCTTCGAATGAAAAACTGTTTTTT.

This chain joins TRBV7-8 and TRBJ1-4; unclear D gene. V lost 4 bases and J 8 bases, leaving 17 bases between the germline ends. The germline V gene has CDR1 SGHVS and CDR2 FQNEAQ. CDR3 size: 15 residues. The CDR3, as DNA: TGTGCCAGCAGCTGGAGCCCAGGTTTTGAAGAAAAACTGTTTTTT. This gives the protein CASSWSPGFEEKLFF.

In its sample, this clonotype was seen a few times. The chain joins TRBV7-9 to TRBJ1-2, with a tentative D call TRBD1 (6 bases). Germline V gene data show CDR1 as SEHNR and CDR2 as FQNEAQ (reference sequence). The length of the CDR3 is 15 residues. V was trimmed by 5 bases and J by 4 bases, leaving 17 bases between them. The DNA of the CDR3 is TGTGCCAGCAGCCCCCTACTAATAGGGGGCTATGGCTACACCTTC. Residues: CASSPLLIGGYGYTF.

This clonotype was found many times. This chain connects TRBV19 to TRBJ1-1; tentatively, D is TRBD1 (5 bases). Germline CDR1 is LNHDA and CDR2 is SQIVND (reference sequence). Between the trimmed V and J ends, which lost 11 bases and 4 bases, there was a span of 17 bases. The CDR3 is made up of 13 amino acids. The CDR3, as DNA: TGTGCCCTTGATGGGGGTCGGGGCACTGAAGCTTTCTTT. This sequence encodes CALDGGRGTEAFF.

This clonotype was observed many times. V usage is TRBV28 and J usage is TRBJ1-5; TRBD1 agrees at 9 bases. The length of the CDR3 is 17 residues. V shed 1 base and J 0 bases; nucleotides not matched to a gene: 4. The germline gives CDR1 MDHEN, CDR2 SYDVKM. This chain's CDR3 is CASSLFGTGYSNQPQHF. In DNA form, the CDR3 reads TGTGCCAGCAGTTTATTCGGGACAGGGTATAGCAATCAGCCCCAGCATTTT.

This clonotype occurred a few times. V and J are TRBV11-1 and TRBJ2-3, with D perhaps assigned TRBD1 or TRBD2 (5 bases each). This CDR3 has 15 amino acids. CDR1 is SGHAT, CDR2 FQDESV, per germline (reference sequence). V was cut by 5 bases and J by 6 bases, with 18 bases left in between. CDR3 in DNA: TGTGCCAGCAGCCCGAGAGGGGAAGGCCTGGATACGCAGTATTTT. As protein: CASSPRGEGLDTQYF.

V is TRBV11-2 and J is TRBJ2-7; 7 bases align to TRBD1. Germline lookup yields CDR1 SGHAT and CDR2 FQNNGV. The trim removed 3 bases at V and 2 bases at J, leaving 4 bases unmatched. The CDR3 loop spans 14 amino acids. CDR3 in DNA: TGTGCCAGCAGCTTGGGGACAGATGCCTACGAGCAGTACGTC. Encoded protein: CASSLGTDAYEQYV.

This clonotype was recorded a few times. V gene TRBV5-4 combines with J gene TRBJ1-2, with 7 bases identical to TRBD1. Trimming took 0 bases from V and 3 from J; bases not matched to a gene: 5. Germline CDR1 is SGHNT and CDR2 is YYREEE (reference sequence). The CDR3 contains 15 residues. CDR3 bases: TGTGCCAGCAGCTTGGGGCAGGGGGAGGACTATGGCTACACCTTC. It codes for CASSLGQGEDYGYTF.

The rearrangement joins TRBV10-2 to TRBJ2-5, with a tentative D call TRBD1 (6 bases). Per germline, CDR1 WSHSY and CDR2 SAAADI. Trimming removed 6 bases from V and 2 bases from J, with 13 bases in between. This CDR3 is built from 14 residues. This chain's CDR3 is CASSTRGPQETQYF. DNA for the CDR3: TGCGCCAGCAGCACCAGGGGTCCACAAGAGACCCAGTACTTC.

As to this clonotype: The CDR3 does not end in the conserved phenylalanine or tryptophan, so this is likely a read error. The chain's CDR3 is CASGLWGARNQPQHV. The CDR3 nucleotides are TGTGCTAGTGGTTTATGGGGGGCGCGTAATCAGCCCCAGCATGTT. This chain connects TRBV12-5 to TRBJ1-5; a possible D gene is TRBD1 (6 bases). V shed 3 bases and J shed 4 bases, with 13 bases lying between them. The CDR3 is 15 residues long. Germline CDR1 reads LGHNT; CDR2 reads FRNRAP.

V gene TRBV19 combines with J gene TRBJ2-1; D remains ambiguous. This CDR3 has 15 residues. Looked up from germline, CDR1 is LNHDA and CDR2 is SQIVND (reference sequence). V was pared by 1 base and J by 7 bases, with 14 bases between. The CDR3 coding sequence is TGTGCCAGTAGTATAGTAACTCAAGCAAGAAATGAGCAGTTCTTC. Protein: CASSIVTQARNEQFF.

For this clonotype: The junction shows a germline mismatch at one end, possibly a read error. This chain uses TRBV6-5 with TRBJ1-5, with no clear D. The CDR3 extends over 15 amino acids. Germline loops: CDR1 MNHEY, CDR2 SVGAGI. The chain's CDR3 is CANSYSLGLGQPQHF. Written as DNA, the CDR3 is TGTGCCAACAGTTACTCTTTGGGTCTTGGGCAGCCCCAGCATTTT.

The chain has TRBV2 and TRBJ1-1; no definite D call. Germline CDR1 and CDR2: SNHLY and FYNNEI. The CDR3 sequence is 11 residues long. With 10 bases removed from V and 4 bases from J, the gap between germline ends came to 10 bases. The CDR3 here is CATFQITEAFF. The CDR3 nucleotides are TGTGCCACCTTCCAGATCACTGAAGCTTTCTTT. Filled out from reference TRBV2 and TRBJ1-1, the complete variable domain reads EPEVTQTPSHQVTQMGQEVILRCVPISNHLYFYWYRQILGQKVEFLVSFYNNEISEKSEIFDDQFSVERPDGSNFTLKIRSTKLEDSAMYFCATFQITEAFFGQGTRLTVV.

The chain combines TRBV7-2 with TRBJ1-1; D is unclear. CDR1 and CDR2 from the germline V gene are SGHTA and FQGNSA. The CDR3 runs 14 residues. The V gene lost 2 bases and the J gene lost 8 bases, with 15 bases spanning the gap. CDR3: CASSLRRIQGEAFF. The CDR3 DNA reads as TGTGCCAGCAGCTTACGGCGAATTCAAGGGGAAGCTTTCTTT.

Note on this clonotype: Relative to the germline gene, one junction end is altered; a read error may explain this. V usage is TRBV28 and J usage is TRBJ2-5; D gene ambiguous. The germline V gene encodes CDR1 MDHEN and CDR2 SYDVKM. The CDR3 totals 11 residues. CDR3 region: CVSSLRETQYF. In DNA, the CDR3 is TGTGTCAGCAGTTTACGGGAGACCCAGTACTTC.

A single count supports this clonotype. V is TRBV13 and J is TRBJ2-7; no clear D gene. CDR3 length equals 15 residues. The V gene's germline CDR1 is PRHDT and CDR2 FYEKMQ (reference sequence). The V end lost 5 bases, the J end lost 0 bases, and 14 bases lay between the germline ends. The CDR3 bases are TGTGCCAGCAGCCCAGGACCGCAGAGCTCCTACGAGCAGTACTTC. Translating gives CASSPGPQSSYEQYF.

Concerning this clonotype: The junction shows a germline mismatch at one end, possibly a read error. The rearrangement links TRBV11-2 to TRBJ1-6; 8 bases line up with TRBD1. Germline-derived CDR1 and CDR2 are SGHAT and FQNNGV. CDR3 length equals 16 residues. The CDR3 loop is CVSSPLDRGMRSPLHF. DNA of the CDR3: TGTGTCAGCAGCCCACTAGACAGGGGAATGAGATCACCCCTCCACTTT.

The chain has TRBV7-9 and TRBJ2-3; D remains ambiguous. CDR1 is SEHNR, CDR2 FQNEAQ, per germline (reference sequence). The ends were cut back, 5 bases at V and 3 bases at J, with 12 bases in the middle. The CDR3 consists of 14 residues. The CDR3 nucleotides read TGTGCCAGCAGCCCCGCGTCGAGGACAGATACGCAGTATTTT. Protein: CASSPASRTDTQYF.